This TCR beta chain was recovered during a study of OX40 agonist ivuxolimab in advanced cancers. This clone was picked up one time. Looked up from germline, CDR1 is MDHEN and CDR2 is SYDVKM. This CDR3 spans 16 amino acids. Trimming shortened V by 3 bases and J by 3 bases, and 17 bases separated the two germline ends. TCRdb's table, derived via immunoSEQ multiplex PCR, lists solely in-frame clones and lacks some. The table records about 43,000 clones, roughly 94% of them present only once. The V call is TRBV28, the J call TRBJ1-1; D gene ambiguous. This clonotype originated in an adult with an advanced solid tumor such as melanoma, head and neck, liver or kidney cancer. Here the sequenced sample was CD4+ or CD8+ T cells sorted from blood, taken in a trial of the OX40 agonist ivuxolimab. The CDR3 is CASSFNPSTRYTEAFF. The CDR3 DNA reads TGTGCCAGCAGTTTTAACCCCTCGACCAGGTACACTGAAGCTTTCTTT.